A selection of T cell receptor beta chains follows, all from one sample in a study of blood T cells in healthy people across ages. MiXCR, applied by TCRdb to the 5' RACE reads, yields one record per CDR3 protein. The table includes hundreds of thousands of distinct CDR3 sequences, 35% to 40% detected once. The sequenced sample consisted of blood. All receptors come from a man between 18 and 29 years old in good health. CDR3s include the opening cysteine and the closing phenylalanine or tryptophan. Fields, in order: V gene, J gene, CDR3 length, D gene, clone size, CDR3 protein, CDR3 DNA. A D gene is named only where the DNA matches it firmly. For some rows the clone size is stated as once, few or many, or as a class when expanded; others skip it.

TRBV18	TRBJ1-6	15	.	.	CASSPAGQMNSPLHF	TGTGCCAGCTCACCCGCCGGGCAGATGAATTCACCCCTCCACTTT
TRBV29-1	TRBJ1-5	14	TRBD1	few	CSVQGEGSNQPQHF	TGCAGCGTTCAGGGGGAAGGTAGCAATCAGCCCCAGCATTTT
TRBV7-9	TRBJ2-5	14	.	.	CASSTIQGKETQYF	TGTGCCAGCAGCACCATACAGGGTAAAGAGACCCAGTACTTC
TRBV12-3/TRBV12-4	TRBJ2-3	14	.	few	CASSFFQLADTQYF	TGTGCCAGCAGTTTCTTTCAGCTAGCGGATACGCAGTATTTT
TRBV12-3/TRBV12-4	TRBJ1-2	13	.	few	CASSGDTNYGYTF	TGTGCCAGCAGTGGGGACACCAACTATGGCTACACCTTC
TRBV10-3	TRBJ1-5	13	.	few	CAISGSSNQPQHF	TGTGCCATCAGTGGGAGTAGCAATCAGCCCCAGCATTTT
TRBV20-1	TRBJ2-7	15	TRBD2	.	CSARLAGSPYNEQYF	TGCAGTGCCCGACTAGCGGGGTCCCCCTACAATGAGCAGTACTTC
TRBV7-9	TRBJ2-7	14	.	few	CASSFAGKIHEQYF	TGTGCCAGCAGCTTCGCAGGGAAAATCCACGAGCAGTACTTC
TRBV9	TRBJ1-1	14	.	few	CASSVATGGTEAFF	TGTGCCAGCAGCGTAGCTACGGGGGGAACTGAAGCTTTCTTT
TRBV25-1	TRBJ2-7	17	TRBD1	.	CASSALGGDRDYNEQYF	TGTGCCAGCAGTGCCCTGGGAGGGGACAGGGACTACAATGAGCAGTACTTC
TRBV7-2	TRBJ2-3	17	.	.	CASSLQGGARNTDTQYF	TGTGCCAGCAGCTTACAAGGGGGGGCCCGGAACACAGATACGCAGTATTTT
TRBV20-1	TRBJ2-1	14	.	once	CSAGGTTGGETQFF	TGCAGTGCTGGGGGGACAACAGGAGGAGAGACCCAGTTCTTC
TRBV28	TRBJ2-5	13	.	.	CASSLPSAETQYF	TGTGCCAGCAGTCTCCCGTCGGCGGAGACCCAGTACTTC
TRBV6-1	TRBJ1-5	14	.	few	CASSEGAGNQPQHF	TGTGCCAGCAGTGAAGGGGCAGGGAATCAGCCCCAGCATTTT
TRBV3-1	TRBJ2-3	18	TRBD2	.	CASSPASPTSGPTDTQYF	TGTGCCAGCAGCCCAGCCAGTCCGACTAGCGGGCCCACAGATACGCAGTATTTT
TRBV20-1	TRBJ2-3	16	.	many	CSATAGRRGPTDTQYF	TGCAGTGCTACTGCTGGGCGGCGAGGTCCCACAGATACGCAGTATTTT
TRBV3-1	TRBJ2-5	14	.	few	CASSRHPSGETQYF	TGTGCCAGCAGCCGCCATCCGTCAGGGGAGACCCAGTACTTC
TRBV25-1	TRBJ2-3	10	.	.	CASYSDTQYF	TGTGCCAGCTACAGCGATACGCAGTATTTT
TRBV9	TRBJ2-2	15	.	.	CASSVEAGHTGELFF	TGTGCCAGCAGCGTAGAGGCAGGCCACACCGGGGAGCTGTTTTTT
TRBV9	TRBJ2-3	18	TRBD1	.	CASSTRTGQTWGTDTQYF	TGTGCCAGCAGCACCCGGACAGGGCAGACCTGGGGCACAGATACGCAGTATTTT
TRBV20-1	TRBJ1-6	19	.	.	CSASRDLRLGLGGNSPLHF	TGCAGTGCTTCCCGGGACCTCCGGCTTGGGTTGGGGGGGAATTCACCCCTCCACTTT
TRBV20-1	TRBJ2-2	14	.	.	CSAFSSGDTGELFF	TGCAGTGCCTTTTCGAGTGGGGACACCGGGGAGCTGTTTTTT
TRBV7-3	TRBJ1-1	15	.	few	CASSSSAVLGTEAFF	TGTGCCAGCAGTTCTAGCGCGGTCTTAGGTACTGAAGCTTTCTTT
TRBV20-1	TRBJ2-7	14	TRBD1	.	CSARGDRVVYEQYF	TGCAGTGCTAGAGGGGACAGGGTTGTGTACGAGCAGTACTTC
TRBV20-1	TRBJ2-3	16	TRBD1	.	CSARDMPGQSTDTQYF	TGCAGTGCTAGGGATATGCCGGGACAGAGCACAGATACGCAGTATTTT
TRBV9	TRBJ2-1	15	TRBD2	.	CASSRYLTGGNEQFF	TGTGCCAGCAGCCGATACCTCACGGGGGGCAATGAGCAGTTCTTC
TRBV7-2	TRBJ2-7	15	.	.	CASSLDFFRANEQYF	TGTGCCAGCAGCTTAGACTTTTTTCGGGCTAACGAGCAGTACTTC